A selection of T cell receptor beta chains follows, all from one sample in a study of T cell responses to AZD1222 COVID-19 vaccine. Some clones are missing from TCRdb's copy, which holds only in-frame ones; the method was immunoSEQ multiplex PCR. The sample yields 180,000 or so clones, around 94% seen once. The specimen comprised peripheral blood, sampled on day 0 of AZD1222 vaccination. These receptors all come from an adult in good health. The CDR3 runs from the conserved cysteine through the conserved F or W. Each record gives: J gene, clone size, V gene, D gene, CDR3 protein, CDR3 DNA. A D gene is named only where the DNA matches it firmly. The size entry is marked missing in some rows and otherwise reads once, few, many or a size class.

TRBJ2-1 | NA | TRBV19 | NA | CASSTGTYNEQFF | TGTGCCAGTAGTACAGGGACCTACAATGAGCAGTTCTTC
TRBJ2-7 | NA | TRBV10-1 | NA | CASSEGYEQYF | TGCGCCAGCAGTGAGGGTTACGAGCAGTACTTC
TRBJ1-6 | NA | TRBV6-5 | NA | CASRQDYNSPLHF | TGTGCCAGCAGGCAGGACTATAATTCACCCCTCCACTTT
TRBJ1-2 | NA | TRBV15 | NA | CATSRDMAVYGYTF | TGTGCCACCAGCAGAGATATGGCAGTCTATGGCTACACCTTC
TRBJ1-1 | NA | TRBV5-1 | NA | CASSLDRQIEAFF | TGCGCCAGCAGCTTGGATCGGCAAATAGAAGCTTTCTTT
TRBJ2-7 | few | TRBV10-3 | TRBD2 | CAISVYRGSGSYEQYF | TGTGCCATCAGTGTTTACCGTGGTAGCGGGAGCTACGAGCAGTACTTC
TRBJ2-7 | NA | TRBV10-3 | TRBD2 | CAISEVGVGLAGAHEQYF | TGTGCCATCAGTGAAGTGGGTGTGGGACTAGCGGGAGCGCACGAGCAGTACTTC
TRBJ1-2 | once | TRBV2 | NA | CASSEVNLGGYTF | TGTGCCAGCAGTGAAGTCAATCTAGGGGGCTACACCTTC
TRBJ1-1 | NA | TRBV11-2 | NA | CASSLVRFEAFF | TGTGCCAGCAGCTTAGTTAGGTTCGAAGCTTTCTTT
TRBJ1-5 | NA | TRBV27 | TRBD1 | CASSPRGQAAGQPQHF | TGTGCCAGCAGCCCACGGGGACAGGCGGCGGGTCAGCCCCAGCATTTT
TRBJ1-4 | NA | TRBV5-1 | NA | CASSLARLNEKLFF | TGCGCCAGCAGCTTGGCCAGGCTAAATGAAAAACTGTTTTTT
TRBJ1-2 | NA | TRBV7-9 | NA | CASSLDSHGYTF | TGTGCCAGCAGCCTAGACAGTCATGGCTACACCTTC
TRBJ1-1 | NA | TRBV11-2 | NA | CASSSGTAEAFF | TGTGCCAGCAGCTCAGGGACCGCTGAAGCTTTCTTT
TRBJ2-2 | NA | TRBV11-3 | NA | CASSYNGDTGELFF | TGTGCCAGCAGCTATAACGGGGACACCGGGGAGCTGTTTTTT
TRBJ2-2 | NA | TRBV11-3 | NA | CASSQTRGGELFF | TGTGCCAGCAGCCAAACCAGGGGCGGGGAGCTGTTTTTT
TRBJ1-2 | NA | TRBV19 | TRBD1 | CASTLVGTGGRYGYTF | TGTGCCAGTACCTTGGTAGGGACAGGGGGAAGGTATGGCTACACCTTC
TRBJ2-1 | NA | TRBV11-3 | NA | CASSLSSSSYNEQFF | TGTGCCAGCAGCTTGAGTAGTAGCTCCTACAATGAGCAGTTCTTC
TRBJ2-1 | NA | TRBV7-9 | TRBD1 | CASSLLAQGASNEQFF | TGTGCCAGCAGCTTATTGGCTCAGGGGGCATCCAATGAGCAGTTCTTC
TRBJ1-2 | NA | TRBV12-3/TRBV12-4 | NA | CASSLKQLNGYTF | TGTGCCAGCAGTTTAAAACAGCTCAATGGCTACACCTTC
TRBJ2-1 | NA | TRBV6-5 | NA | CASRRLSSYNEQFF | TGTGCCAGCAGACGGTTGAGCTCCTACAATGAGCAGTTCTTC
TRBJ2-5 | NA | TRBV18 | NA | CASSLPLGKETQYF | TGTGCCAGCTCACTTCCCTTGGGAAAAGAGACCCAGTACTTC
TRBJ2-7 | once | TRBV5-6 | TRBD1 | CASSPSRGPEQYF | TGTGCCAGCAGCCCCTCCAGGGGGCCCGAGCAGTACTTC
TRBJ2-1 | NA | TRBV11-2 | TRBD2 | CASSVSGRAVKEQFF | TGTGCCAGCAGCGTTAGCGGGAGGGCCGTTAAAGAGCAGTTCTTC
TRBJ2-5 | NA | TRBV9 | TRBD1 | CASSVALDRFQETQYF | TGTGCCAGCAGCGTAGCTTTGGACAGGTTCCAAGAGACCCAGTACTTC
TRBJ1-1 | NA | TRBV29-1 | NA | CSVEDLGGAEAFF | TGCAGCGTTGAAGATCTGGGGGGGGCTGAAGCTTTCTTT
TRBJ1-1 | once | TRBV19 | TRBD1 | CASSRQGTEAFF | TGTGCCAGTAGTAGACAGGGGACTGAAGCTTTCTTT
TRBJ2-7 | NA | TRBV5-8 | NA | CASSLAGNYEQYF | TGTGCCAGCAGCTTAGCAGGGAACTACGAGCAGTACTTC
TRBJ1-2 | NA | TRBV7-9 | NA | CASSSEPGYYGYTF | TGTGCCAGCAGCTCAGAGCCCGGCTACTATGGCTACACCTTC
TRBJ2-3 | NA | TRBV19 | TRBD2 | CASRPLAGGADTQYF | TGTGCCAGTAGGCCCCTAGCGGGAGGGGCAGATACGCAGTATTTT
TRBJ2-1 | NA | TRBV11-2 | TRBD2 | CASSERTSGRWNEQFF | TGTGCCAGCAGCGAACGGACTAGCGGGAGGTGGAATGAGCAGTTCTTC
TRBJ2-7 | NA | TRBV12-3/TRBV12-4 | NA | CASSGRGEQYF | TGTGCCAGCTCGGGGAGAGGGGAGCAGTACTTC
TRBJ2-6 | NA | TRBV12-3/TRBV12-4 | NA | CASSFSGANVLTF | TGTGCCAGCAGTTTTTCTGGGGCCAACGTCCTGACTTTC
TRBJ1-2 | few | TRBV2 | NA | CASRGLLYGYTF | TGTGCCAGCAGGGGACTCCTCTATGGCTACACCTTC
TRBJ2-1 | NA | TRBV18 | TRBD1 | CASSGTAGEQFF | TGTGCCAGCTCAGGGACAGCAGGTGAGCAGTTCTTC
TRBJ1-2 | NA | TRBV30 | TRBD1 | CAWSADRGLGYGYTF | TGTGCCTGGAGTGCGGACAGGGGGCTTGGCTATGGCTACACCTTC
TRBJ1-2 | NA | TRBV29-1 | TRBD1 | CSVEPGTGKYGYTF | TGCAGCGTAGAACCCGGGACAGGGAAGTATGGCTACACCTTC
TRBJ1-2 | NA | TRBV29-1 | NA | CSVETGAYGYTF | TGCAGCGTTGAAACCGGTGCCTATGGCTACACCTTC
TRBJ2-1 | NA | TRBV7-9 | NA | CASSTSGSSYNEQFF | TGTGCCAGCAGTACGAGCGGTAGCTCCTACAATGAGCAGTTCTTC
TRBJ1-3 | NA | TRBV7-9 | NA | CAGSGNTIYF | TGTGCTGGGTCTGGAAACACCATATATTTT
TRBJ2-1 | NA | TRBV5-1 | TRBD2 | CASSLIAGRNNEQFF | TGCGCCAGCAGCCTTATAGCGGGCCGGAACAATGAGCAGTTCTTC
TRBJ2-1 | NA | TRBV30 | NA | CAWSQGIDSYNEQFF | TGTGCCTGGTCCCAGGGGATCGACTCCTACAATGAGCAGTTCTTC
TRBJ1-2 | NA | TRBV7-9 | TRBD1 | CASSADREGGYTF | TGTGCCAGCAGCGCCGACAGGGAAGGCGGCTACACCTTC
TRBJ1-5 | NA | TRBV30 | NA | CAWSGDSNQPQHF | TGTGCCTGGTCAGGGGATAGCAATCAGCCCCAGCATTTT
TRBJ1-2 | NA | TRBV29-1 | TRBD1 | CSVDPTGGRGYGYTF | TGCAGCGTTGATCCGACAGGGGGCCGGGGCTATGGCTACACCTTC
TRBJ1-4 | NA | TRBV6-5 | NA | CASSPGQRWEKLFF | TGTGCCAGCAGCCCGGGGCAGCGTTGGGAAAAACTGTTTTTT
TRBJ1-2 | NA | TRBV14 | NA | CASSPKGRGVSYGYTF | TGTGCCAGCAGCCCGAAAGGGCGAGGGGTTAGCTATGGCTACACCTTC